The 6 T cell receptor beta chains below come from one sample, sequenced in a study of shared clonotypes between healthy human individuals. Sequenced by immunoSEQ multiplex PCR; TCRdb stores in-frame clones only, minus some. The sample consists of roughly 2 million clones, more than 90% of them appearing once. Sequenced: naive CD4+ T cells sorted from blood. The subset was: CD45RA+ positively selected. The receptors originated from a man between 18 and 35 years old in good health.

This sequence joins TRBV2 and TRBJ2-1; 10 bases map to TRBD1. Unmatched junction bases numbered 1, after V lost 6 bases and J lost 5 bases. The CDR3 length is 13 residues. CDR1 and CDR2 from the germline V gene are SNHLY and FYNNEI. CDR3 residues: CASRGQGNNEQFF. CDR3 DNA: TGTGCCAGCAGGGGACAGGGGAACAATGAGCAGTTCTTC.

This clone has a single count. V usage is TRBV28 and J usage is TRBJ1-1; D is unresolved. Trimming shortened V by 2 bases and J by 1 base, and 5 bases separated the two germline ends. The CDR3 is 13 residues long. Germline CDR1 MDHEN, CDR2 SYDVKM. The CDR3: CASSLNTNTEAFF. The CDR3 nucleotides read TGTGCCAGCAGTTTAAACACGAACACTGAAGCTTTCTTT.

CDR3 DNA: TGTGCCGGAGCCTACAGGGGCACCGGGGAGCTGTTTTTT. Translating gives CAGAYRGTGELFF. The chain couples TRBV2 to TRBJ2-2, with 7 bases matching TRBD1. Germline trimming cut 11 bases from V and 4 bases from J; bases unmatched to any gene: 7. The CDR3 is 13 residues long. In germline, CDR1 is SNHLY, CDR2 FYNNEI.

The chain employs TRBV10-1 and TRBJ2-3; no reliable D call. The germline gives CDR1 WNHNN, CDR2 SYGVQD (reference sequence). V was trimmed by 6 bases and J by 2 bases, leaving 9 bases between them. The CDR3 is 13 residues long. The CDR3 reads CASRSTDTDTQYF. The CDR3 bases are TGCGCCAGCAGGTCCACGGACACAGATACGCAGTATTTT.

This chain joins TRBV18 and TRBJ2-7, with D unresolved. V lost 7 bases to trimming and J lost 6 bases, with 13 bases between them. The germline V gene encodes CDR1 KGHSH and CDR2 LQKENI. The CDR3 length is 12 residues. The CDR3 sequence: CASCPESGEQYF. CDR3 nucleotides: TGTGCCAGCTGCCCAGAATCCGGCGAGCAGTACTTC.

This clone has only one observation. The J gene is TRBJ1-4, the V gene TRBV4-1; no firm D call. CDR1 is MGHRA, CDR2 YSYEKL, per germline. Trimming stripped 1 base from V and 6 bases from J, with 6 bases between. The CDR3 length is 13 residues. This CDR3 reads CASSQAPDEKLFF. CDR3 sequence (DNA): TGCGCCAGCAGCCAAGCCCCCGATGAAAAACTGTTTTTT.